This passage covers 21 T cell receptor beta chains from one sample sequenced in a study of cytomegalovirus exposure and HLA in healthy donors. Amplification used 60 Vbeta primers and 13 Jbeta primers. Method: immunoSEQ multiplex PCR; TCRdb's copy keeps in-frame clones and lacks some. The data hold 160,000 or so clones, with about 80% observed a single time. The sequenced material came from PBMCs. The origin of the receptors is a woman between 35 and 50 years old in good health and CMV-seronegative.

The chain has TRBV11-1 and TRBJ2-1; 10 bases agree with TRBD2. The CDR3 length is 16 residues. The V gene's germline CDR1 is SGHAT and CDR2 FQDESV (reference sequence). V trimming: 1 base; J trimming: 7 bases; junction bases outside the gene matches: 7. CDR3: CASSLGPSGSWNEQFF. The DNA of the CDR3 is TGTGCCAGCAGCTTAGGCCCTAGCGGGAGTTGGAATGAGCAGTTCTTC. Looking up the rest from reference TRBV11-1 and TRBJ2-1 gives the full variable domain: EAEVAQSPRYKITEKSQAVAFWCDPISGHATLYWYRQILGQGPELLVQFQDESVVDDSQLPKDRFSAERLKGVDSTLKIQPAELGDSAMYLCASSLGPSGSWNEQFFGPGTRLTVL.

V and J are TRBV2 and TRBJ1-5; D is perhaps TRBD1 (6 bases). This CDR3 has 16 amino acids. Germline-derived CDR1 and CDR2 are SNHLY and FYNNEI. Trimming took 3 bases from V and 7 from J, leaving 19 bases between them. CDR3: CASSDNLGGAGQPQHF. Written as DNA, the CDR3 is TGTGCCAGCAGTGACAACCTAGGGGGGGCAGGGCAGCCCCAGCATTTT.

The chain combines TRBV6-6 with TRBJ2-7; maybe TRBD2 (5 bases). The CDR3 consists of 14 residues. V dropped 5 bases and J dropped 3 bases, with 14 bases sitting between them. Per the germline V gene, CDR1 is MNHNY and CDR2 is SVGAGI (reference sequence). The CDR3 protein is CASSLPDLYYEQYF. CDR3 coding DNA: TGTGCCAGCAGTCTACCGGACTTATACTACGAGCAGTACTTC.

The chain has TRBV7-9 and TRBJ1-1, with a tentative D call TRBD1 (6 bases). The V gene's germline CDR1 is SEHNR and CDR2 FQNEAQ (reference sequence). With 5 bases removed from V and 2 bases from J, the gap between germline ends came to 12 bases. This CDR3 has 14 residues. The CDR3 loop is CASSAGTRNTEAFF. CDR3 in DNA: TGTGCCAGCAGCGCCGGGACACGTAACACTGAAGCTTTCTTT.

The V and J genes are TRBV5-1 and TRBJ2-3, with D perhaps matching TRBD1 (6 bases). CDR3 length: 13 amino acids. Germline V gene data show CDR1 as SGHRS and CDR2 as YFSETQ. V dropped 7 bases and J dropped 1 base, with 10 bases sitting between them. The CDR3 bases are TGCGCCAGCGCCAGGGGAGGCACAGATACGCAGTATTTT. Residues: CASARGGTDTQYF.

This clone was observed a handful of times. V gene TRBV10-3 combines with J gene TRBJ1-1; TRBD1 might be the D (5 bases). CDR3 size: 11 residues. Trimming took off 6 bases at V and 10 bases at J, with 12 bases between the two ends. The germline CDR1 and CDR2 sequences are ENHRY and SYGVKD. The CDR3 DNA sequence: TGTGCCATCAGAGCGGTGGGGGGAGCTTTCTTT. This codes for CAIRAVGGAFF.

CDR3 loop: CASSPLRTSEEETQYF. For the CDR3, the DNA is TGTGCCAGCAGCCCCCTTCGGACTAGCGAGGAAGAGACCCAGTACTTC. The V gene is TRBV7-8, the J gene TRBJ2-5; 9 bases line up with TRBD2. V was pared by 5 bases and J by 3 bases, with 10 bases of the junction left unmatched. The germline V gene has CDR1 SGHVS and CDR2 FQNEAQ. The CDR3 runs to 16 residues.

This clone has just one count. V and J are TRBV2 and TRBJ1-1, with D possibly being TRBD1 (6 bases). Germline loops: CDR1 SNHLY, CDR2 FYNNEI. There are 12 residues in the CDR3. V lost 6 bases, J lost 11 bases, and 16 bases lay in between. The DNA for the CDR3 is TGTGCCAGCAGCGGGGACACCTATGAGGCTTTCTTT. Its protein product is CASSGDTYEAFF.

This sequence joins TRBV7-2 and TRBJ1-1; no clear D gene. This CDR3 comprises 14 residues. Trimming left V 1 base short and J 3 bases short, with 9 bases between. CDR1 SGHTA and CDR2 FQGNSA come from the germline V gene. CDR3 region: CASSLVRRDTEAFF. CDR3 coding DNA: TGTGCCAGCAGCTTAGTCAGGAGGGACACTGAAGCTTTCTTT.

The chain uses TRBV6-1 and TRBJ2-7, with 11 bases aligning to TRBD2. The CDR3 is 16 amino acids. The germline gives CDR1 MNHNS, CDR2 SASEGT. The V segment lost 4 bases and the J segment 3 bases; nucleotides outside the gene matches: 8. This CDR3 is CASSGQKTSGGYEQYF. The CDR3 DNA reads TGTGCCAGCAGTGGGCAGAAAACTAGCGGGGGCTACGAGCAGTACTTC.

The gene calls are TRBV25-1 and TRBJ1-3, with D tentatively TRBD1 (6 bases). This CDR3 is built from 17 residues. Trimming removed 4 bases at V and 0 bases at J, with 16 bases between. The germline V gene encodes CDR1 MGHDK and CDR2 SYGVNS. The CDR3 spells CASSASTGTFSGNTIYF. Written as DNA, the CDR3 is TGTGCCAGCAGTGCCTCCACCGGGACATTCTCTGGAAACACCATATATTTT.

This chain joins TRBV30 and TRBJ2-7; D is perhaps TRBD2 (5 bases). The CDR3 is 11 residues long. Germline CDR1 GTSNPN, CDR2 SVGIG (reference sequence). V shed 8 bases and J shed 6 bases, with 14 bases lying between them. CDR3 DNA sequence: TGTGCCGGAGGCCGGGGTGGCGAGCAGTACTTC. Translating gives CAGGRGGEQYF.

This chain uses TRBV28 with TRBJ2-2; D perhaps matches TRBD1 (5 bases). V lost 6 bases and J lost 4, with 15 bases in between. This CDR3 has 15 amino acids. Germline V gene lookup returns CDR1 MDHEN and CDR2 SYDVKM. The CDR3 is CASSLGGASTGELFF. CDR3 coding DNA: TGTGCCAGCAGCTTGGGTGGGGCTAGCACCGGGGAGCTGTTTTTT. The variable domain in full, with the rest retrieved from reference TRBV28 and TRBJ2-2, is DVKVTQSSRYLVKRTGEKVFLECVQDMDHENMFWYRQDPGLGLRLIYFSYDVKMKEKGDIPEGYSVSREKKERFSLILESASTNQTSMYLCASSLGGASTGELFFGEGSRLTVL.

In nucleotides, the CDR3 is TGTGCCAGCAGTTACGAGGGGGTATCGTACGAGCAGTACTTC. It is translated as CASSYEGVSYEQYF. The chain links TRBV6-6 to TRBJ2-7, with a weak D call TRBD1 (6 bases). The CDR3 is made up of 14 amino acids. Trimming removed 2 bases at V and 4 bases at J, with 12 bases between. The V gene's germline CDR1 is MNHNY and CDR2 SVGAGI (reference sequence).

The rearrangement uses TRBV5-1 and TRBJ2-7; 11 bases line up with TRBD1. The ends lost 2 bases at V and 3 bases at J; junction bases unmatched: 7. The CDR3 has 16 residues. Germline CDR1 is SGHRS and CDR2 is YFSETQ. The CDR3: CASSFRVGQGGYEQYF. The CDR3 DNA sequence: TGCGCCAGCAGCTTCCGGGTGGGACAGGGGGGCTACGAGCAGTACTTC. The full variable domain, its missing parts supplied by reference TRBV5-1 and TRBJ2-7, is KAGVTQTPRYLIKTRGQQVTLSCSPISGHRSVSWYQQTPGQGLQFLFEYFSETQRNKGNFPGRFSGRQFSNSRSEMNVSTLELGDSALYLCASSFRVGQGGYEQYFGPGTRLTVT.

The rearrangement joins TRBV7-9 to TRBJ2-2, with a weak D call TRBD2 (6 bases). This CDR3 comprises 13 residues. The germline V gene has CDR1 SEHNR and CDR2 FQNEAQ (reference sequence). V was trimmed by 8 bases and J by 4 bases, leaving 11 bases between them. CDR3 coding DNA: TGTGCCAGCCTAGGGAGGAGCACCGGGGAGCTGTTTTTT. This codes for CASLGRSTGELFF.

The rearrangement links TRBV30 to TRBJ2-3, with 11 bases that match TRBD2. The CDR3 length is 14 residues. Trimming took 3 bases from V and 3 from J; bases not matched to a gene: 2. The V gene's germline CDR1 is GTSNPN and CDR2 SVGIG (reference sequence). The CDR3 loop is CAWSRTSGTDTQYF. The CDR3 bases are TGTGCCTGGAGCCGGACTAGCGGGACAGATACGCAGTATTTT.

The rearrangement links TRBV7-9 to TRBJ2-3; possible D gene TRBD2, 5 bases. Trimming took 5 bases from V and 2 from J, leaving 14 bases between them. Germline V gives CDR1 SEHNR, CDR2 FQNEAQ (reference sequence). The CDR3 runs 15 residues. CDR3 sequence: CASSPGIGPTDTQYF. DNA of the CDR3: TGTGCCAGCAGCCCGGGGATCGGGCCCACAGATACGCAGTATTTT.

The gene calls are TRBV6-1 and TRBJ2-3; no firm D call. The ends were cut back, 2 bases at V and 1 base at J, with 10 bases in the middle. The CDR3 loop spans 15 amino acids. Germline V gives CDR1 MNHNS, CDR2 SASEGT. CDR3: CASSEFISGTDTQYF. In DNA form, the CDR3 reads TGTGCCAGCAGTGAATTTATAAGCGGCACAGATACGCAGTATTTT.

The chain is built from TRBV30 and TRBJ1-4, with D perhaps matching TRBD1 (5 bases). With 8 bases removed from V and 0 bases from J, the gap between germline ends came to 16 bases. This CDR3 spans 15 amino acids. Germline CDR1 GTSNPN, CDR2 SVGIG (reference sequence). The CDR3 region is CAGGDNLSTNEKLFF. The CDR3 nucleotides read TGTGCCGGAGGGGATAACCTTTCAACTAATGAAAAACTGTTTTTT.

The chain employs TRBV10-3 and TRBJ2-1; 11 bases are shared with TRBD2. The J segment lost 8 bases and the V segment lost 2 bases, leaving 11 bases of the junction unmatched. The CDR3 length is 17 residues. Germline CDR1 and CDR2: ENHRY and SYGVKD. The CDR3 loop reads CAISEPVLAGVSYEQFF. The CDR3 bases are TGTGCCATCAGTGAGCCTGTACTAGCGGGAGTATCCTATGAGCAGTTCTTC.